This TCR beta chain emerged from a study of CD8 T cells in ankylosing spondylitis. Study results and caveats: A motif in TCR beta, a set of under ten highly homologous variants, appeared characteristic of ankylosing spondylitis blood. In ankylosing spondylitis patients, matched synovial fluid reportedly showed significant enrichment of disease-linked clones.

Each CDR3 protein is one row after TCRdb ran MiXCR on the 5' RACE reads. Of 200,000 to 250,000 distinct CDR3 sequences in the sample, around 7.9% were seen once. The sample holds many counts of this clonotype. Its antigen remains unidentified. The length of the CDR3 is 13 residues. Germline CDR1 is KGHDR and CDR2 is SFDVKD. Between the trimmed V and J ends, which lost 0 bases and 5 bases, there was a span of 4 bases. The sample taken for sequencing was blood, either unsorted or a sorted T cell fraction (not recorded which). The genes are TRBV24-1 and TRBJ1-5, with D hard to call. The source is a male donor with ankylosing spondylitis. CDR3 DNA: TGTGCCACCAGTGATTTGCCGGATCAGCCCCAGCATTTT. This translates into CATSDLPDQPQHF.